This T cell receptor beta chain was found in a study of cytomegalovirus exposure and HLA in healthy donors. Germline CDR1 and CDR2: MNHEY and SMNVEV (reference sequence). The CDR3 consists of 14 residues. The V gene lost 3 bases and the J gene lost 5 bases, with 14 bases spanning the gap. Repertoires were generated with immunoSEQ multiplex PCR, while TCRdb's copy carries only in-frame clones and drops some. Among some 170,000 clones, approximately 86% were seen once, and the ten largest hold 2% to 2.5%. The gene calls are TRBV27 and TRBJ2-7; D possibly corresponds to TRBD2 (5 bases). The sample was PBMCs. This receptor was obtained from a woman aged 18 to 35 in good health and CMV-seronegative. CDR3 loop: CASSLGYGNHEQYF. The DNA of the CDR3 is TGTGCCAGCAGTTTGGGTTACGGGAACCACGAGCAGTACTTC.